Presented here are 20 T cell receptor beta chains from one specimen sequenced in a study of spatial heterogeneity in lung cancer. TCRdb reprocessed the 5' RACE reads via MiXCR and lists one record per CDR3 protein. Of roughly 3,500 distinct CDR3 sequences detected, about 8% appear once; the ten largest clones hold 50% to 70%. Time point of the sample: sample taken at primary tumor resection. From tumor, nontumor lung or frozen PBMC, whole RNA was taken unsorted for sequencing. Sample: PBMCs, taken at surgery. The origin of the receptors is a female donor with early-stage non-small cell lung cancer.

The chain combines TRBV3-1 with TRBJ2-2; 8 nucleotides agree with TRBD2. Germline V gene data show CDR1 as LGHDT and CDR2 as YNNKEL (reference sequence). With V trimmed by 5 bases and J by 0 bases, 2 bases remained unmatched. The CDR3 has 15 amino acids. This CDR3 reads CASSTAGANTGELFF. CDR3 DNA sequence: TGTGCCAGCAGCACAGCGGGGGCGAACACCGGGGAGCTGTTTTTT. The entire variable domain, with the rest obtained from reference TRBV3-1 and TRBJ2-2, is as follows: DTAVSQTPKYLVTQMGNDKSIKCEQNLGHDTMYWYKQDSKKFLKIMFSYNNKELIINETVPNRFSPKSPDKAHLNLHINSLELGDSAVYFCASSTAGANTGELFFGEGSRLTVL.

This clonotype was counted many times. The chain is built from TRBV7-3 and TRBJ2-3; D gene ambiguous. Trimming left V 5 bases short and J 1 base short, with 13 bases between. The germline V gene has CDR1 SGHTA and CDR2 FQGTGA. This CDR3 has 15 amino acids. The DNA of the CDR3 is TGTGCCAGCAGCCCTCCCCGTAGGGGCACAGATACGCAGTATTTT. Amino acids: CASSPPRRGTDTQYF.

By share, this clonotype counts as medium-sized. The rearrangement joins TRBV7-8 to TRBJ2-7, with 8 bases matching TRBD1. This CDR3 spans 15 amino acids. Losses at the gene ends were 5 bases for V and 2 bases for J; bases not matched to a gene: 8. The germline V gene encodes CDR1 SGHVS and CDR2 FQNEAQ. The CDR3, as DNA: TGTGCCAGCAGCCAGCTCCGGGACAGGACCTACGAGCAGTACTTC. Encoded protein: CASSQLRDRTYEQYF.

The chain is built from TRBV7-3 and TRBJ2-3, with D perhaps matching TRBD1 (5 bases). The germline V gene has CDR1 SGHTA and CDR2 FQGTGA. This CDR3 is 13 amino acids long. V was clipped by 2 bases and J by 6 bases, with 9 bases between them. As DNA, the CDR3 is TGTGCCAGCAGCTTACAGGGTTGGGATACGCAGTATTTT. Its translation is CASSLQGWDTQYF.

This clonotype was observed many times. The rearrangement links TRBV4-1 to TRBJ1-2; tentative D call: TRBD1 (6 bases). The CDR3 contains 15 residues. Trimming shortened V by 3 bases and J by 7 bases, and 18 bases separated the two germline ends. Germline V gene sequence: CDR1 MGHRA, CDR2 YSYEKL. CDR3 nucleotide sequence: TGCGCCAGCAGCCAGGAGGTTACAGGGCTAAGTGGCTACACCTTC. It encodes CASSQEVTGLSGYTF.

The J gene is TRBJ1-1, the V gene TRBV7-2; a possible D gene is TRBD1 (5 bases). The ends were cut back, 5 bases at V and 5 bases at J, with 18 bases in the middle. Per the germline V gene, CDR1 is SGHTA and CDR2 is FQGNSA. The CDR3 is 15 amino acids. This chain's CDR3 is CASSPRQNTETEAFF. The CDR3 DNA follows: TGTGCCAGCAGCCCAAGACAGAATACAGAGACTGAAGCTTTCTTT.

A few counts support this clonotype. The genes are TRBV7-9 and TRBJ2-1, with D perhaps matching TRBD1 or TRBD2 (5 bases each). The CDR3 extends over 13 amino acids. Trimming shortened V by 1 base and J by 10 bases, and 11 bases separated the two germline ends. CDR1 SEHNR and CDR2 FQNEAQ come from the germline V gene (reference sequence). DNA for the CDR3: TGTGCCAGCAGCTTAGAGGGACGGCTCGAGCAGTTCTTC. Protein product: CASSLEGRLEQFF.

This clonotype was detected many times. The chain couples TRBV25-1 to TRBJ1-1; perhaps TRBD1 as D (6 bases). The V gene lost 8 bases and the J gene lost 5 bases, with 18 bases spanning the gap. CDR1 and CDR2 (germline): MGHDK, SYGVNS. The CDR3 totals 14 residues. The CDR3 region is CASVSVGGRTEAFF. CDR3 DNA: TGTGCCAGCGTCTCAGTCGGGGGGCGTACTGAAGCTTTCTTT.

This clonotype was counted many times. CDR3 loop: CAWSGSGQPQHF. The CDR3 DNA reads TGTGCCTGGAGTGGATCAGGGCAGCCCCAGCATTTT. The rearrangement uses TRBV30 and TRBJ1-5; tentative D call: TRBD1 (5 bases). The V and J ends lost 1 base and 7 bases respectively, with 8 bases between them. The CDR3 has 12 residues. The germline V gene has CDR1 GTSNPN and CDR2 SVGIG (reference sequence). Complete variable domain (other parts from reference TRBV30 and TRBJ1-5): SQTIHQWPATLVQPVGSPLSLECTVEGTSNPNLYWYRQAAGRGLQLLFYSVGIGQISSEVPQNLSASRPQDRQFILSSKKLLLSDSGFYLCAWSGSGQPQHFGDGTRLSIL.

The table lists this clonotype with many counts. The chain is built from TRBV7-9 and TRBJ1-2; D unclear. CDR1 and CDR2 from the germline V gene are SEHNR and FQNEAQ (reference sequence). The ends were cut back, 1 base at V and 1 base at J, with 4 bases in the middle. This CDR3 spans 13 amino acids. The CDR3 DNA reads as TGTGCCAGCAGCTTAGATGATAACTATGGCTACACCTTC. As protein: CASSLDDNYGYTF.

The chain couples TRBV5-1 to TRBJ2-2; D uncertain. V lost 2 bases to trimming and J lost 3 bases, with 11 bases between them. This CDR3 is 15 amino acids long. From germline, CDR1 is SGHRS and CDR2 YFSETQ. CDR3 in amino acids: CASSLVASYTGELFF. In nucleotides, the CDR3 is TGCGCCAGCAGCTTAGTAGCCAGTTACACCGGGGAGCTGTTTTTT.

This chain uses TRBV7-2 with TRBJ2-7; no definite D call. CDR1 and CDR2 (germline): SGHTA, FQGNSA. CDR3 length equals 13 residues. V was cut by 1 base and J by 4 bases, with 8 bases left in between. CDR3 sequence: CASSLVGPYEQYF. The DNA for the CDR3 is TGTGCCAGCAGCTTAGTCGGTCCATACGAGCAGTACTTC.

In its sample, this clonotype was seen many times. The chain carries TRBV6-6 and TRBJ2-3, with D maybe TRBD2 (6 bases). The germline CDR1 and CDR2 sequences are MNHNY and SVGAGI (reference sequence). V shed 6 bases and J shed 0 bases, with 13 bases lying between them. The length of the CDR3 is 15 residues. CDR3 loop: CASRRGGTSTDTQYF. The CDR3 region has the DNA TGTGCCAGCAGGCGTGGAGGGACTAGCACAGATACGCAGTATTTT.

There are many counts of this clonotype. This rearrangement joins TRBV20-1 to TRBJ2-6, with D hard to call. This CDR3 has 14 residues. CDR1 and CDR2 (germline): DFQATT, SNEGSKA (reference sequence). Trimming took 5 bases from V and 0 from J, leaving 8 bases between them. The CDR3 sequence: CSAPGSSGANVLTF. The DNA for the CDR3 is TGCAGTGCTCCCGGCAGCTCTGGGGCCAACGTCCTGACTTTC.

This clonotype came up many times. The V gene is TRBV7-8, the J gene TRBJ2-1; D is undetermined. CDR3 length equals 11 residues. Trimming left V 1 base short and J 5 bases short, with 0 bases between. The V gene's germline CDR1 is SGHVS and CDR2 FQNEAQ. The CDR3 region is CASSLDNEQFF. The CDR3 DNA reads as TGTGCCAGCAGCTTAGACAATGAGCAGTTCTTC. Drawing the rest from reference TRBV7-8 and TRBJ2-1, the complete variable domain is GAGVSQSPRYKVAKRGQDVALRCDPISGHVSLFWYQQALGQGPEFLTYFQNEAQLDKSGLPSDRFFAERPEGSVSTLKIQRTQQEDSAVYLCASSLDNEQFFGPGTRLTVL.

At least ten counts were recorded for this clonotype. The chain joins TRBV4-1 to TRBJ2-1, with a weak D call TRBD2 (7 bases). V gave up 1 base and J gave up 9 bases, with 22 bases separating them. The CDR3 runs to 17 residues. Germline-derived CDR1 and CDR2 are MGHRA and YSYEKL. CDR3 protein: CASSQVGRGGAETEQFF. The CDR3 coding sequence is TGCGCCAGCAGCCAAGTGGGGAGAGGGGGGGCTGAAACTGAGCAGTTCTTC.

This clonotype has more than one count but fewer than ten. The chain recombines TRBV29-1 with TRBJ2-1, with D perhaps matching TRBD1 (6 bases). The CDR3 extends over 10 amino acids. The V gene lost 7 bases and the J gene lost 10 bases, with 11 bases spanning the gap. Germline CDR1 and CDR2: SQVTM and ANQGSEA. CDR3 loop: CSGGLEEQFF. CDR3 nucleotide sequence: TGCAGCGGGGGGCTAGAGGAGCAGTTCTTC.

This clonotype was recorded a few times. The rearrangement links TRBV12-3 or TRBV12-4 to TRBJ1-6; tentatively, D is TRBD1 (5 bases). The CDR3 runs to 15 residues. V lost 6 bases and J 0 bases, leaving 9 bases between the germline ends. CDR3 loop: CASSPGSSYNSPLHF. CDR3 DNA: TGTGCCAGCAGCCCAGGGAGCTCCTATAATTCACCCCTCCACTTT.

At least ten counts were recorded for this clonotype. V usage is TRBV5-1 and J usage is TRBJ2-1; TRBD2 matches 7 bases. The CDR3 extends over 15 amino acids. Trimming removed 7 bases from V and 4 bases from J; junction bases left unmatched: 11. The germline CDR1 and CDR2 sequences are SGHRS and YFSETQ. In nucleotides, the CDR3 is TGCGCCAGCGGAGGCCTCCGGGGGGTATACAATGAGCAGTTCTTC. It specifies CASGGLRGVYNEQFF.

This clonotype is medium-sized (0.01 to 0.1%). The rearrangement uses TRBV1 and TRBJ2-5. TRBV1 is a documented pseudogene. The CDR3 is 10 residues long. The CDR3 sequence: CTSQRETQYF. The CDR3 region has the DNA TGCACCAGTCAGAGAGAGACCCAGTACTTC.